This T cell receptor (beta chain) comes out of a study of CD8 T cells in ankylosing spondylitis. Regarding the study as a whole: Prior work had noted some motif variants in reactive arthritis blood and synovial fluid.

TCRdb reanalysed the 5' RACE reads using MiXCR and keeps one entry per CDR3 protein. Of around 150,000 distinct CDR3 sequences in the sample, roughly 34% were seen once. This clonotype was found a few times. No antigen is known for it. CDR1 is MGHRA, CDR2 YSYEKL, per germline. J was trimmed by 5 bases and V by 0 bases; bases with no gene match: 8. This CDR3 has 16 residues. The sequencing sample was made of synovial fluid, either unsorted or a sorted T cell fraction (not recorded which). The clonotype originates from a male donor with ankylosing spondylitis. V is TRBV4-1 and J is TRBJ2-5; 8 positions match TRBD2. The DNA of the CDR3 is TGCGCCAGCAGCCAAGAAGGGCGGACGGGGGGGGAGACCCAGTACTTC. Its translation is CASSQEGRTGGETQYF.